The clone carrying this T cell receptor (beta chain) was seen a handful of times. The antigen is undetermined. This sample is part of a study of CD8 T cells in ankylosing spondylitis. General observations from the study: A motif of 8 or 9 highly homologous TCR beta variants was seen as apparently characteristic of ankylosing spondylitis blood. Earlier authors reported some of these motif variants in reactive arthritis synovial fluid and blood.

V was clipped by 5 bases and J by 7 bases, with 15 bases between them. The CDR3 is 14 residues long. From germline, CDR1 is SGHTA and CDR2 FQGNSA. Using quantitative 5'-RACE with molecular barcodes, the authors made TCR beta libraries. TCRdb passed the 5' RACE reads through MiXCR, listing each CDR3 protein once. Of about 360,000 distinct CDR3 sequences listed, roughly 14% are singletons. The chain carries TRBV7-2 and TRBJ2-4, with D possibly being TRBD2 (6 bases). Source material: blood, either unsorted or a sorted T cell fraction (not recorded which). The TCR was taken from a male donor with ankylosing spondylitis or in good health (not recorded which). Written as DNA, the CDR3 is TGTGCCAGCAGCCCTGGGGGAGGTGGGAACATTCAGTACTTC. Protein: CASSPGGGGNIQYF.